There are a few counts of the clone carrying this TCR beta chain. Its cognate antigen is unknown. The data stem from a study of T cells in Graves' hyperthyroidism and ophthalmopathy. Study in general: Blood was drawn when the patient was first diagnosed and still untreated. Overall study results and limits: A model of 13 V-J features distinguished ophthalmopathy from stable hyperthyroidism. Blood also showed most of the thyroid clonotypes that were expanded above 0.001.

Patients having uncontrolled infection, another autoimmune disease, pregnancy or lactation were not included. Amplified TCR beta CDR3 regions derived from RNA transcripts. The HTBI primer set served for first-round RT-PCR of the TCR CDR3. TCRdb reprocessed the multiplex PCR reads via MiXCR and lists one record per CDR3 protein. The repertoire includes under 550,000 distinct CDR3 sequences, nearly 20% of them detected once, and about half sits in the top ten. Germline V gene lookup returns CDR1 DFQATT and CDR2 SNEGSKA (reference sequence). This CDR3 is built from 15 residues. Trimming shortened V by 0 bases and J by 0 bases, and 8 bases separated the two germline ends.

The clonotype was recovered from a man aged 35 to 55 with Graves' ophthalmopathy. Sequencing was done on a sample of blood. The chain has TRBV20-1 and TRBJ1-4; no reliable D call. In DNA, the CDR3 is TGCAGTGCTAGAGATAGCCGGCCAACTAATGAAAAACTGTTTTTT. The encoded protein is CSARDSRPTNEKLFF.